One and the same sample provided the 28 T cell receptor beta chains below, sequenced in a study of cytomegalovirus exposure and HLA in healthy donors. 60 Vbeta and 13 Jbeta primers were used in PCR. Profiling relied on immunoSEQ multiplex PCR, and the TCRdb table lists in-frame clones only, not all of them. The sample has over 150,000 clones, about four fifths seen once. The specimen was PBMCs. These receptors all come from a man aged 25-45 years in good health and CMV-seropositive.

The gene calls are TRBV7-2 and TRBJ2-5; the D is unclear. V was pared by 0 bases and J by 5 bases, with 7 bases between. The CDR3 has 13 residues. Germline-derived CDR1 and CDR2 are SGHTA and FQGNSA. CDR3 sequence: CASSLAYSETQYF. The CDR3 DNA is TGTGCCAGCAGCTTAGCCTATTCTGAGACCCAGTACTTC.

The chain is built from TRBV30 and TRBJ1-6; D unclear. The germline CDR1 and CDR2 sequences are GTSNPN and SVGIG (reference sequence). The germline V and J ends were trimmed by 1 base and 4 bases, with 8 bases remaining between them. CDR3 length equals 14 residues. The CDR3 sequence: CAWSGGRYNSPLHF. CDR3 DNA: TGTGCCTGGAGTGGCGGGCGGTATAATTCACCCCTCCACTTT.

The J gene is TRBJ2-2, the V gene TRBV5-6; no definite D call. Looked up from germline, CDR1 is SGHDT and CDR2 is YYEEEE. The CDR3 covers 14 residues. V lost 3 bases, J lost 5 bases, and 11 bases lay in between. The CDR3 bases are TGTGCCAGCAGCTGGGCTGGGTGGACCGGGGAGCTGTTTTTT. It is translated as CASSWAGWTGELFF.

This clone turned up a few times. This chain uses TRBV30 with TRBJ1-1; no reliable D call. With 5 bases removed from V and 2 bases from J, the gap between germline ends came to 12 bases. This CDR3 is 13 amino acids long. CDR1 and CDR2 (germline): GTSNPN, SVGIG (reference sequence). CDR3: CAWGGETNTEAFF. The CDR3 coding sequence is TGTGCCTGGGGCGGGGAGACCAACACTGAAGCTTTCTTT.

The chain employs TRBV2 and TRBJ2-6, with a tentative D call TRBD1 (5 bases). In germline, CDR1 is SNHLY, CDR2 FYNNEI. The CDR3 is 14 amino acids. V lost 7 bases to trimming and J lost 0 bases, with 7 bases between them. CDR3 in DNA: TGTGCCAGCACAGGGTACTCTGGGGCCAACGTCCTGACTTTC. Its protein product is CASTGYSGANVLTF.

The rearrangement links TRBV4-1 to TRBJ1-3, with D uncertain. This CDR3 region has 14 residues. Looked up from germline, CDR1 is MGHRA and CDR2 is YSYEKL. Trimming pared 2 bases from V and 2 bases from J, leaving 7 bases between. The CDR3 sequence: CASSQSDTGNTIYF. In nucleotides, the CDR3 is TGCGCCAGCAGCCAATCTGACACTGGAAACACCATATATTTT.

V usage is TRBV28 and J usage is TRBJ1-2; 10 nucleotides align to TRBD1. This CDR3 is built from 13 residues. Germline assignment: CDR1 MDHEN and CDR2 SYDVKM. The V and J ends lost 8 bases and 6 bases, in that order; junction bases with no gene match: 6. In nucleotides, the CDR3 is TGTGCCAGCGTCGAGACAGGGGGCAATGGCTACACCTTC. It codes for CASVETGGNGYTF.

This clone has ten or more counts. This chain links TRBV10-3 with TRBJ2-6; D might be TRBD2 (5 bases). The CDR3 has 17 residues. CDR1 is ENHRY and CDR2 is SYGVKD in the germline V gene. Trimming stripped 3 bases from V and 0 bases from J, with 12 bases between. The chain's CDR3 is CAISDTRKASGANVLTF. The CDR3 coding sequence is TGTGCCATCAGTGACACTAGAAAAGCCTCTGGGGCCAACGTCCTGACTTTC.

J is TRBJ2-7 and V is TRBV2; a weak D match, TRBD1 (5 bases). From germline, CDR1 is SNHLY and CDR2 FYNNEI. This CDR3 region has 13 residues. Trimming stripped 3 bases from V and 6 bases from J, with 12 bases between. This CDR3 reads CASSERQKGEQYF. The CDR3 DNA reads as TGTGCCAGCAGTGAGAGACAGAAGGGCGAGCAGTACTTC.

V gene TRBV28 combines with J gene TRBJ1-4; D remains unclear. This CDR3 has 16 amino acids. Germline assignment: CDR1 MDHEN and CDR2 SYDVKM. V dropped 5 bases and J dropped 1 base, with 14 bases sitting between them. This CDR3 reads CASSPLQARTNEKLFF. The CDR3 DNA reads TGTGCCAGCAGTCCCCTCCAGGCGAGAACTAATGAAAAACTGTTTTTT.

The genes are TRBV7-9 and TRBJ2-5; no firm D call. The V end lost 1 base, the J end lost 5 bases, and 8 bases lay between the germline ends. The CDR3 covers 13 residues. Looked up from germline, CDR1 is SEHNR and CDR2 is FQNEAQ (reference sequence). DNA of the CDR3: TGTGCCAGCAGCTTAGTTTCCGTTGAGACCCAGTACTTC. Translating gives CASSLVSVETQYF.

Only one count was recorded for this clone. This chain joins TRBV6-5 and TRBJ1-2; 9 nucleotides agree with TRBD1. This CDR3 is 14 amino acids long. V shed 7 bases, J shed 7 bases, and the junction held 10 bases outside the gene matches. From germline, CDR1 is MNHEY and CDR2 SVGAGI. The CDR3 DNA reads TGTGCCAGCACTAAAAGGGACAGGGTGGGTGGCTACACCTTC. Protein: CASTKRDRVGGYTF.

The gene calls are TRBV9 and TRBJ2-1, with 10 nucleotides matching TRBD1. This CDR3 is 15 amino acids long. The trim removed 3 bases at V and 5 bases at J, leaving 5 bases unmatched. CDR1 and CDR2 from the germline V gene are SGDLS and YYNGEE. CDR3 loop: CASSASGQGHNEQFF. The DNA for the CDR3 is TGTGCCAGCAGCGCGTCGGGACAGGGGCACAATGAGCAGTTCTTC.

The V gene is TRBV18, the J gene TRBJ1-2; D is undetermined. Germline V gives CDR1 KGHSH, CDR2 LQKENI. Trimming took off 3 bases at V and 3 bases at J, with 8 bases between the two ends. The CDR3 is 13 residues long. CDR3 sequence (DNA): TGTGCCAGCTCACCGGCGGATGACTATGGCTACACCTTC. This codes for CASSPADDYGYTF.

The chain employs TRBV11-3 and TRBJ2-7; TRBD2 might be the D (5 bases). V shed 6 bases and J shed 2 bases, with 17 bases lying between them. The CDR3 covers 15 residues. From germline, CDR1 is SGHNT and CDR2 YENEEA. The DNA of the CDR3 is TGTGCCAGCAGTCCCGACGGTGGGAGTACCTACGAGCAGTACTTC. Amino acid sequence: CASSPDGGSTYEQYF. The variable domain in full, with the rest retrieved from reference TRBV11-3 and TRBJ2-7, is EAGVVQSPRYKIIEKKQPVAFWCNPISGHNTLYWYLQNLGQGPELLIRYENEEAVDDSQLPKDRFSAERLKGVDSTLKIQPAELGDSAVYLCASSPDGGSTYEQYFGPGTRLTVT.

The CDR3 region has the DNA TGTGCCAGTAGTATAGAACTAGCGGGGGGCACAGATACGCAGTATTTT. Residues: CASSIELAGGTDTQYF. This chain links TRBV19 with TRBJ2-3, with 11 bases aligning to TRBD2. Germline V gene lookup returns CDR1 LNHDA and CDR2 SQIVND (reference sequence). The junction had 0 bases not matched to a gene; V was cut back by 0 bases and J by 1 base. The CDR3 contains 16 residues. Full variable domain (remainder filled in from reference TRBV19 and TRBJ2-3): DGGITQSPKYLFRKEGQNVTLSCEQNLNHDAMYWYRQDPGQGLRLIYYSQIVNDFQKGDIAEGYSVSREKKESFPLTVTSAQKNPTAFYLCASSIELAGGTDTQYFGPGTRLTVL.

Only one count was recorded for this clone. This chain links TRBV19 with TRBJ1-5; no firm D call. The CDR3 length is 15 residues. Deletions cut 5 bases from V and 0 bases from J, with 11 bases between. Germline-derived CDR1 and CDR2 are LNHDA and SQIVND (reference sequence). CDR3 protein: CASSYVEGSNQPQHF. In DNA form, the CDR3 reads TGTGCCAGTAGTTATGTTGAGGGTAGCAATCAGCCCCAGCATTTT.

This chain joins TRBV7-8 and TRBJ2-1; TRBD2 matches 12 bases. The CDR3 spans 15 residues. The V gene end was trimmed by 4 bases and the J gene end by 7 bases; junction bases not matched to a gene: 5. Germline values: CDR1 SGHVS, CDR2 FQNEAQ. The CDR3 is CASSSSGRGRNEQFF. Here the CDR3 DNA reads TGTGCCAGCAGCTCTAGCGGGAGGGGTAGAAATGAGCAGTTCTTC.

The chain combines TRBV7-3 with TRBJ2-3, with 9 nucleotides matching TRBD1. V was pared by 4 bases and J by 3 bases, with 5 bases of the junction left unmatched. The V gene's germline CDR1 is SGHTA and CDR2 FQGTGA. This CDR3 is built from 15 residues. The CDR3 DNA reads TGTGCCAGCAGCTCGGCGGGACAGGGAACAGATACGCAGTATTTT. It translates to CASSSAGQGTDTQYF.

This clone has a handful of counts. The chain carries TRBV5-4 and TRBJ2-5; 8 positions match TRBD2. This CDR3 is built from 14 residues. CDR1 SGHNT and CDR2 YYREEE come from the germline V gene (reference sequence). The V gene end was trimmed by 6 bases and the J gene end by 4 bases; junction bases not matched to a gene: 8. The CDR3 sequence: CASTPTSEGETQYF. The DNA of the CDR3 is TGTGCCAGCACCCCGACTAGCGAGGGAGAGACCCAGTACTTC.

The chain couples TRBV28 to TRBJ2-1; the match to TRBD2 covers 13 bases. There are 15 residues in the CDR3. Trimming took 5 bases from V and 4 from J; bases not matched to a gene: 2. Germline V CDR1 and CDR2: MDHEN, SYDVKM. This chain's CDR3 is CASSELAGGYNEQFF. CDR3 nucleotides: TGTGCCAGCAGTGAACTAGCGGGAGGGTACAATGAGCAGTTCTTC.

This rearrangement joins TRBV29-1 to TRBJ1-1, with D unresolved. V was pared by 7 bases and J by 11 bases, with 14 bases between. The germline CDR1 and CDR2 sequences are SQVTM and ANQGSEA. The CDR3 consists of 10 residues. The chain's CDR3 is CSAQSLEAFF. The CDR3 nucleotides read TGCAGCGCCCAATCCCTTGAGGCTTTCTTT.

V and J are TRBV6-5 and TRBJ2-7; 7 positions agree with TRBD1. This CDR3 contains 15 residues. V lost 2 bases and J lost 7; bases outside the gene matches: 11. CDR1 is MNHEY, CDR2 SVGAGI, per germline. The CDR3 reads CASSYSTGRGWEQYF. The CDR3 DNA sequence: TGTGCCAGCAGTTACAGCACGGGCAGGGGGTGGGAGCAGTACTTC.

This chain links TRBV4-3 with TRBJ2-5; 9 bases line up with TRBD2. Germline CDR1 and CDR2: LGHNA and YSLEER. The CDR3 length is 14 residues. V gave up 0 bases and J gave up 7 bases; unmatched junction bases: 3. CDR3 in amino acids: CASSQDRAGGTQYF. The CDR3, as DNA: TGCGCCAGCAGCCAAGATAGAGCGGGGGGGACCCAGTACTTC.

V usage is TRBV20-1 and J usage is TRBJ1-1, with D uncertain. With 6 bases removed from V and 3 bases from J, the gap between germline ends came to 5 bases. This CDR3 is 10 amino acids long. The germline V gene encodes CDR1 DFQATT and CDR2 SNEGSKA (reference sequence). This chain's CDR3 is CSASYTEAFF. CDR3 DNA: TGCAGTGCGTCCTACACTGAAGCTTTCTTT.

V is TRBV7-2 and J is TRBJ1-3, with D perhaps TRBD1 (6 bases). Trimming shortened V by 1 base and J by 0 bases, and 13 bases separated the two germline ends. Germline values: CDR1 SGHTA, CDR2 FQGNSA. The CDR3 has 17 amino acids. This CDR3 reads CASSLGVGASSGNTIYF. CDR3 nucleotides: TGTGCCAGCAGCTTAGGGGTGGGGGCGAGCTCTGGAAACACCATATATTTT. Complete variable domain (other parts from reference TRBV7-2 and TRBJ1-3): GAGVSQSPSNKVTEKGKDVELRCDPISGHTALYWYRQSLGQGLEFLIYFQGNSAPDKSGLPSDRFSAERTGGSVSTLTIQRTQQEDSAVYLCASSLGVGASSGNTIYFGEGSWLTVV.

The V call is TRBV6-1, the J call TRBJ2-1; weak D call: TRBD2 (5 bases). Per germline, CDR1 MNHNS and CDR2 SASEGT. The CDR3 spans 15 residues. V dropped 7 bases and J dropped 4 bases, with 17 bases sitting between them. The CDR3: CASNSAPSGYNEQFF. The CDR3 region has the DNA TGTGCCAGCAACAGCGCCCCCTCGGGGTACAATGAGCAGTTCTTC.

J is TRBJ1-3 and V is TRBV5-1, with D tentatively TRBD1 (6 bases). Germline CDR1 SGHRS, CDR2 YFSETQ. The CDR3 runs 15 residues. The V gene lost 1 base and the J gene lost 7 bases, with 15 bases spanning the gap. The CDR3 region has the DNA TGCGCCAGCAGCTTGTCTGCGGGCAGGGGTAACACCATATATTTT. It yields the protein CASSLSAGRGNTIYF.